The rows below give T cell receptor beta chains drawn from one sample of a study of T cell clones after liver transplantation. Assay used: immunoSEQ multiplex PCR; TCRdb lists only in-frame clones, some missing. The sample lists about 120,000 clones, roughly nine tenths occurring once. The source material was CD4+ T cells from blood, sampled 12 months after liver transplant. These TCRs come from a human patient who received a liver transplant. Some T cells may be graft donor cells. The CDR3 runs from the conserved cysteine through the conserved F or W. Each record gives: J gene, D gene, CDR3 length, clone size, V gene, CDR3 DNA, CDR3 protein. A D gene is named only where the DNA matches it firmly. Only some rows state a clone size, as once, few, many or a class for expanded clones.

TRBJ2-7,TRBD1,14,.,TRBV15,TGTGCCACCAGCATAAAGAGACAGGGGGGCGAGCAGTACTTC,CATSIKRQGGEQYF
TRBJ2-2,TRBD1,14,.,TRBV11-3,TGTGCCAGCAGCGATGACAGGGGGACCGGGGAGCTGTTTTTT,CASSDDRGTGELFF
TRBJ2-7,.,14,once,TRBV5-6,TGTGCCAGCAGCTTGGGACTTCTACACTACGAGCAGTACTTC,CASSLGLLHYEQYF
TRBJ2-5,TRBD1,15,.,TRBV2,TGTGCCAGCAGTGATTATGGGGACAGAGATCCTCCGAGGAACTTC,CASSDYGDRDPPRNF
TRBJ2-7,.,18,.,TRBV11-2,TGTGCCAGCAGCTTATCTACCCCCGCCGGGGTTAGCTCCTACGAGCAGTACTTC,CASSLSTPAGVSSYEQYF
TRBJ1-5,.,13,.,TRBV30,TGTGCCTCCTCCGGCGGTGGCAATCAGCCCCAGCATTTT,CASSGGGNQPQHF
TRBJ2-4,TRBD1,15,once,TRBV25-1,TGTGCCAGCGGAGCCCCGGGACAGGGGGCCAACATTCAGTACTTC,CASGAPGQGANIQYF
TRBJ1-2,TRBD1,14,.,TRBV5-1,TGCGCCAGCAGCTTGGAGGGACAGTCATATGGCTACACCTTC,CASSLEGQSYGYTF
TRBJ1-2,.,15,.,TRBV14,TGTGCCAGCAGCCAGAATATAGGACCTAACTATGGCTACACCTTC,CASSQNIGPNYGYTF
TRBJ1-1,TRBD1,16,.,TRBV30,TGTGCCTGGGATACTAGACAGGGGACCCGGGGCACTGAAGCTTTCTTT,CAWDTRQGTRGTEAFF
TRBJ2-5,.,12,.,TRBV7-9,TGTGCCAGCAGCTTAGGATCGGAGACCCAGTACTTC,CASSLGSETQYF
TRBJ2-1,.,16,.,TRBV5-4,TGTGCCAGCAGCTCCAGGGACTCGAGCTCCTACAATGAGCAGTTCTTC,CASSSRDSSSYNEQFF
TRBJ2-7,TRBD2,14,.,TRBV10-2,TGCGCCAGCAGTGATACTAGCGGGAGTTACGAGCAGTACTTC,CASSDTSGSYEQYF
TRBJ1-5,TRBD1,17,.,TRBV7-9,TGTGCCAGCAGCCCCGCTGACAGGGTTGGGCTAAGTCAGCCCCAGCATTTT,CASSPADRVGLSQPQHF
TRBJ2-3,TRBD2,17,.,TRBV5-4,TGTGCCAGCAGCCAGGGACTAGCGGGAGGGCGCACAGATACGCAGTATTTT,CASSQGLAGGRTDTQYF
TRBJ2-3,TRBD2,15,few,TRBV5-1,TGCGCCAGCAGCCAGACTAGCGGTCCCACAGATACGCAGTATTTT,CASSQTSGPTDTQYF
TRBJ1-1,.,16,.,TRBV12-5,TGTGCTAGTGGCCCAAGCGGGGCCTCATCGGCGACTGAAGCTTTCTTT,CASGPSGASSATEAFF
TRBJ2-7,.,14,once,TRBV9,TGTGCCAGCAGCGTAGGGTCAGCAAACTACGAGCAGTACTTC,CASSVGSANYEQYF